A selection of T cell receptor beta chains follows, all from one sample in a study of graft-versus-host responses after intestinal transplantation. Only in-frame clones appear in the TCRdb table, and some are missing; sequencing was by immunoSEQ multiplex PCR. The sample contains around 7,800 clones, approximately 97% of which appear only once. The sample in question was PBMCs, obtained 23 days after intestinal transplant. All receptors derive from a human patient who received an intestinal transplant, so some T cells may come from the graft donor. Each CDR3 is given with its conserved first and last residue. Fields, in order: CDR3 DNA, CDR3 protein, D gene, clone size, V gene, J gene. The D gene is left open where the match is weak. Clone sizes are given selectively: once, few, many, or a class where the clone is expanded.

TGTGCCAGCAGCTATGGGGTCTACAATGAGCAGTTCTTC	CASSYGVYNEQFF	.	.	TRBV7-3	TRBJ2-1
TGTGCCAGCAGTTTTGTCGGTAGCACAGATACGCAGTATTTT	CASSFVGSTDTQYF	.	.	TRBV27	TRBJ2-3
TGTGCCAGCCGACAGGCGAACACCGGGGAGCTGTTTTTT	CASRQANTGELFF	.	.	TRBV6-4	TRBJ2-2
TGTGCCAGCAGCTCCACTCTAGCGGGGGCAGATACGCAGTATTTT	CASSSTLAGADTQYF	TRBD2	once	TRBV11-3	TRBJ2-3
TGTGCCAGTACCCCGGTAGCGGGAGCCTATGAGCAGTTCTTC	CASTPVAGAYEQFF	TRBD2	.	TRBV19	TRBJ2-1
TGTGCCAGCAGTCCTCCCGGGACGGGTCGCTATGGCTACACCTTC	CASSPPGTGRYGYTF	.	once	TRBV28	TRBJ1-2
TGTGCCAGCACCTCCGGGCGGGAGCGCCTTCTCGAGCAGTACTTC	CASTSGRERLLEQYF	TRBD2	once	TRBV2	TRBJ2-7
TGTGCCAGCAGTGATTACCTGGCAGGCTTACAAGAGACCCAGTACTTC	CASSDYLAGLQETQYF	.	.	TRBV6-1	TRBJ2-5
TGTGCCAGCCGGCGTTTGGGGACGGAGGGGACCCAGTACTTC	CASRRLGTEGTQYF	.	.	TRBV5-5	TRBJ2-5
TGCAGCGTTGATTCGAGGGCTAGCGTCCAGCAAGATAGCACAGATACGCAGTATTTT	CSVDSRASVQQDSTDTQYF	.	.	TRBV29-1	TRBJ2-3
TGTGCCAGCAGCGTTACGAACACCGGGGAGCTGTTTTTT	CASSVTNTGELFF	.	.	TRBV9	TRBJ2-2
TGTGCCAGCAGTTACCGGGAGGGCCGGGGGAATGAGCAGTTCTTC	CASSYREGRGNEQFF	TRBD2	.	TRBV27	TRBJ2-1
TGTGCCAGCAGCTTTTCCGGGATGGGAACCTACGAGCAGTACTTC	CASSFSGMGTYEQYF	.	.	TRBV7-9	TRBJ2-7
TGTGCCAGCAGCCCTCGCGTGGGATACGAGCAGTACTTC	CASSPRVGYEQYF	.	.	TRBV11-3	TRBJ2-7